Listed here are 16 T cell receptor beta chains from one sample, sequenced in a study of cytomegalovirus exposure and HLA in healthy donors. PCR amplification relied on 60 Vbeta primers (plus 13 Jbeta primers). Clones were read by immunoSEQ multiplex PCR, and TCRdb kept only the in-frame ones, dropping some. Of roughly 150,000 clones listed, around 86% are singletons. Sequencing was done on a sample of PBMCs. The source of these receptors is a girl aged 2 to 9 in good health and CMV-seropositive.

V is TRBV27 and J is TRBJ1-1, with a possible D match to TRBD1 (5 bases). The CDR3 extends over 14 amino acids. V lost 6 bases to trimming and J lost 1 base, with 12 bases between them. The germline V gene has CDR1 MNHEY and CDR2 SMNVEV (reference sequence). The CDR3 loop reads CASRADSKNTEAFF. The CDR3 bases are TGTGCCAGCAGAGCCGACAGTAAGAACACTGAAGCTTTCTTT.

Comment on this clone: The germline gene is not matched at one end of the junction; a read error may be the cause. The chain combines TRBV10-3 with TRBJ2-2; no definite D call. This CDR3 comprises 15 residues. Per the germline V gene, CDR1 is ENHRY and CDR2 is SYGVKD. CDR3 nucleotides: TGTGCCATCATTGAGGCGCGAGGGAACACCGGGGAGCTGTTTTTT. It specifies CAIIEARGNTGELFF.

The chain links TRBV7-3 to TRBJ2-7, with a tentative D call TRBD2 (7 bases). V lost 5 bases and J lost 4, with 15 bases in between. Germline CDR1 and CDR2: SGHTA and FQGTGA. The CDR3 consists of 14 residues. The CDR3 loop reads CASSLGGGLYEQYF. The CDR3 nucleotides are TGTGCCAGCAGCCTAGGGGGGGGCCTATACGAGCAGTACTTC.

This clone came up once. V is TRBV30 and J is TRBJ2-3; 11 nucleotides line up with TRBD2. CDR3 size: 17 residues. The junction had 20 bases not matched to a gene; V was cut back by 5 bases and J by 10 bases. Germline CDR1 and CDR2: GTSNPN and SVGIG (reference sequence). The CDR3 DNA reads TGTGCCTGGCGGGCCCTGACTAGCGGGGCCCCGGGTCGGGCGCAGTATTTT. It yields the protein CAWRALTSGAPGRAQYF.

The chain links TRBV19 to TRBJ2-3, with 11 nucleotides matching TRBD2. V gave up 4 bases and J gave up 0 bases; unmatched junction bases: 6. CDR1 and CDR2 from the germline V gene are LNHDA and SQIVND (reference sequence). The CDR3 covers 17 residues. Here the CDR3 reads CASSTLAGGLSTDTQYF. CDR3 sequence (DNA): TGTGCCAGTAGTACCCTAGCGGGAGGCCTGAGCACAGATACGCAGTATTTT. The entire variable domain, with the rest obtained from reference TRBV19 and TRBJ2-3, is as follows: DGGITQSPKYLFRKEGQNVTLSCEQNLNHDAMYWYRQDPGQGLRLIYYSQIVNDFQKGDIAEGYSVSREKKESFPLTVTSAQKNPTAFYLCASSTLAGGLSTDTQYFGPGTRLTVL.

The rearrangement links TRBV2 to TRBJ2-5; 9 nucleotides align to TRBD2. This CDR3 has 15 amino acids. The J segment lost 2 bases and the V segment lost 3 bases, leaving 4 bases of the junction unmatched. The germline V gene encodes CDR1 SNHLY and CDR2 FYNNEI. CDR3 amino acids: CASSDSGRDQETQYF. The DNA of the CDR3 is TGTGCCAGCAGTGATAGCGGGAGAGATCAAGAGACCCAGTACTTC. The full variable domain, its missing parts supplied by reference TRBV2 and TRBJ2-5, is EPEVTQTPSHQVTQMGQEVILRCVPISNHLYFYWYRQILGQKVEFLVSFYNNEISEKSEIFDDQFSVERPDGSNFTLKIRSTKLEDSAMYFCASSDSGRDQETQYFGPGTRLLVL.

The chain employs TRBV25-1 and TRBJ2-2; 12 nucleotides match TRBD1. The V segment lost 4 bases and the J segment 7 bases; nucleotides outside the gene matches: 4. Germline CDR1 and CDR2: MGHDK and SYGVNS. This CDR3 spans 15 amino acids. This CDR3 reads CASSGGQGAIGELFF. In DNA, the CDR3 is TGTGCCAGCAGTGGGGGACAGGGGGCCATCGGGGAGCTGTTTTTT.

This clone was counted only a few times. V and J are TRBV6-5 and TRBJ2-5; TRBD2 might be the D (5 bases). Trimming removed 7 bases from V and 5 bases from J, with 14 bases in between. The V gene's germline CDR1 is MNHEY and CDR2 SVGAGI. This CDR3 has 13 amino acids. CDR3: CASIRAGGETQYF. The CDR3, as DNA: TGTGCCAGCATTCGCGCCGGCGGGGAGACCCAGTACTTC.

V is TRBV30 and J is TRBJ1-2, with D perhaps TRBD1 (5 bases). This CDR3 is 13 amino acids long. Germline values: CDR1 GTSNPN, CDR2 SVGIG (reference sequence). V was cut by 8 bases and J by 2 bases, with 15 bases left in between. CDR3 DNA sequence: TGTGCCCGCCATCGGGGGTACAACTATGGCTACACCTTC. Translated: CARHRGYNYGYTF.

This chain links TRBV10-3 with TRBJ2-7; 8 nucleotides line up with TRBD2. The CDR3 runs 14 residues. Germline loops: CDR1 ENHRY, CDR2 SYGVKD. V dropped 11 bases and J dropped 2; count of bases not matched to a gene: 11. CDR3 bases: TGTGCCTCCGGGGGGGCGCAGAATACCTACGAGCAGTACTTC. Residues: CASGGAQNTYEQYF.

The chain recombines TRBV28 with TRBJ1-5; no reliable D call. V was pared by 2 bases and J by 1 base, with 12 bases between. This CDR3 contains 16 residues. The germline gives CDR1 MDHEN, CDR2 SYDVKM. CDR3 residues: CASSLPYTVSNQPQHF. The CDR3 region has the DNA TGTGCCAGCAGTTTACCCTACACAGTAAGCAATCAGCCCCAGCATTTT.

The V gene is TRBV30, the J gene TRBJ2-3; D possibly corresponds to TRBD2 (5 bases). The length of the CDR3 is 12 residues. From germline, CDR1 is GTSNPN and CDR2 SVGIG (reference sequence). Trimming stripped 4 bases from V and 8 bases from J, with 13 bases between. CDR3 protein: CAWTPGVGTQYF. In DNA form, the CDR3 reads TGTGCCTGGACACCCGGGGTTGGTACGCAGTATTTT.

This sequence joins TRBV30 and TRBJ1-1, with TRBD1 as a possible D gene (5 bases). In germline, CDR1 is GTSNPN, CDR2 SVGIG (reference sequence). Trimming took off 0 bases at V and 6 bases at J, with 20 bases between the two ends. The CDR3 length is 16 residues. CDR3 region: CAWSVGDSGRLAEAFF. In DNA, the CDR3 is TGTGCCTGGAGTGTAGGGGACTCCGGGCGGCTGGCTGAAGCTTTCTTT.

This chain connects TRBV27 to TRBJ1-3; no clear D gene. This CDR3 spans 15 amino acids. V lost 4 bases to trimming and J lost 4 bases, with 14 bases between them. CDR1 and CDR2 (germline): MNHEY, SMNVEV (reference sequence). Written as DNA, the CDR3 is TGTGCCAGCAGTTCCCGCCGACATCCCGGAAACACCATATATTTT. Translated, it gives CASSSRRHPGNTIYF.

V gene TRBV6-4 combines with J gene TRBJ2-2, with 9 bases fitting TRBD1. The germline gives CDR1 MRHNA, CDR2 SNTAGT. With V trimmed by 4 bases and J by 6 bases, 3 bases remained unmatched. The CDR3 is made up of 14 amino acids. CDR3 loop: CASSGTGEAGELFF. For the CDR3, the DNA is TGTGCCAGCAGTGGGACAGGGGAAGCCGGGGAGCTGTTTTTT.

This rearrangement joins TRBV7-9 to TRBJ2-7; 7 nucleotides agree with TRBD2. CDR3 size: 14 residues. Per germline, CDR1 SEHNR and CDR2 FQNEAQ (reference sequence). V trimming: 1 base; J trimming: 3 bases; junction bases outside the gene matches: 3. The CDR3 DNA sequence: TGTGCCAGCAGCTTAGAAGCTAGCGGCTACGAGCAGTACTTC. Its protein product is CASSLEASGYEQYF.